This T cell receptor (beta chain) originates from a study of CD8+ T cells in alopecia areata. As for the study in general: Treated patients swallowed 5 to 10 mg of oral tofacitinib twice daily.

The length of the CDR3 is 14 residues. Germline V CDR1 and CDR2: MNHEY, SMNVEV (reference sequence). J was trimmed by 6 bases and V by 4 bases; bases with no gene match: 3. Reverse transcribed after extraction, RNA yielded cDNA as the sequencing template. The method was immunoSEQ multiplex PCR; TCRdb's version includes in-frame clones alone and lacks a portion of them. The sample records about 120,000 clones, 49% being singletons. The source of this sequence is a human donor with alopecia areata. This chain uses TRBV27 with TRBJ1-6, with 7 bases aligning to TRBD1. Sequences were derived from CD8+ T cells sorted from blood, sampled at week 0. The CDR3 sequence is CASSSTGSNSPLHF. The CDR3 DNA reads TGTGCCAGCAGTTCGACAGGGTCTAATTCACCCCTCCACTTT.